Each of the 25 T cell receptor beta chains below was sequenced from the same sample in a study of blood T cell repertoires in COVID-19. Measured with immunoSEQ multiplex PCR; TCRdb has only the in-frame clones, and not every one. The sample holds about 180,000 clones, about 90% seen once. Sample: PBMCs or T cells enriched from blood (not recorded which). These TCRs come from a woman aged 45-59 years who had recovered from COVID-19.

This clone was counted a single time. The CDR3 sequence: CASPPGGDTDTQYF. Here the CDR3 DNA reads TGTGCCAGCCCACCAGGGGGAGACACAGATACGCAGTATTTT. J is TRBJ2-3 and V is TRBV2; 7 bases are a match to TRBD1. The CDR3 covers 14 residues. V lost 8 bases and J lost 2; bases outside the gene matches: 7. Germline lookup yields CDR1 SNHLY and CDR2 FYNNEI.

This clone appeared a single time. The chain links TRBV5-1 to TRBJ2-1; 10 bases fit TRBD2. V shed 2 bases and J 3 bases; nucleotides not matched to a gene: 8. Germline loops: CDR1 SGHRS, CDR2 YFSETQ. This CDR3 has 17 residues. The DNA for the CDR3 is TGCGCCAGCAGCTTCTCCGGGACTAGCGTGGTCTACAATGAGCAGTTCTTC. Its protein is CASSFSGTSVVYNEQFF.

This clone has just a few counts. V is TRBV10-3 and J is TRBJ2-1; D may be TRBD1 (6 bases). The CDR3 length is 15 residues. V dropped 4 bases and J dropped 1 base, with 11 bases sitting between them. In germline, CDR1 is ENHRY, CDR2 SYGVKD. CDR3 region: CAISAGTTSYNEQFF. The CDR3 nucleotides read TGTGCCATCAGTGCCGGGACAACATCCTACAATGAGCAGTTCTTC.

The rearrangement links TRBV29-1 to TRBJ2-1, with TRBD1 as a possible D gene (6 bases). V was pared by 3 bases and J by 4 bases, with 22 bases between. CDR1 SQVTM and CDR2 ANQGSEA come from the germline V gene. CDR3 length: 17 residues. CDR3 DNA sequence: TGCAGCGTTGACCCTGCACCGACAGGAGATTTATACAATGAGCAGTTCTTC. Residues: CSVDPAPTGDLYNEQFF.

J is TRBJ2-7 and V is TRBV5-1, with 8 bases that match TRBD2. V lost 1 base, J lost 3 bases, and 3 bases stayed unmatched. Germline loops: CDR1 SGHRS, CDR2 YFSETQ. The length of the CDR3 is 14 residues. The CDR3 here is CASSLWSGSYEQYF. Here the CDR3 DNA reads TGCGCCAGCAGCTTGTGGAGCGGGAGCTACGAGCAGTACTTC.

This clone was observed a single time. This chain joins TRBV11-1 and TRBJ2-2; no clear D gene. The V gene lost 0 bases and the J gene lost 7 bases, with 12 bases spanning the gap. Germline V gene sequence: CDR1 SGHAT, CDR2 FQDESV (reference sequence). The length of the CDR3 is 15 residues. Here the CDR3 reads CASSLASNLGGELFF. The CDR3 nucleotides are TGTGCCAGCAGCTTAGCGAGTAATCTTGGCGGGGAGCTGTTTTTT. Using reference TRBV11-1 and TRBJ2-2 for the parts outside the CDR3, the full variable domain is EAEVAQSPRYKITEKSQAVAFWCDPISGHATLYWYRQILGQGPELLVQFQDESVVDDSQLPKDRFSAERLKGVDSTLKIQPAELGDSAMYLCASSLASNLGGELFFGEGSRLTVL.

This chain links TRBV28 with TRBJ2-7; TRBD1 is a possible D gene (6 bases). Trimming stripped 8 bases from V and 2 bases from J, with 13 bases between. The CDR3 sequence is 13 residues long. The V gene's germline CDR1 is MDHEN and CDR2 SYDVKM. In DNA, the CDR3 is TGTGCCAGCCAGATCCCAGGGGCCTACGAGCAGTACTTC. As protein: CASQIPGAYEQYF.

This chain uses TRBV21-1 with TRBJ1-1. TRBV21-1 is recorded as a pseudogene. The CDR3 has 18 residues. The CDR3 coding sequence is TGTGCCAGCAGCATCAAGGAGGCCACAGTAGGTACTAACACTGAAGCTTTCTTT. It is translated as CASSIKEATVGTNTEAFF.

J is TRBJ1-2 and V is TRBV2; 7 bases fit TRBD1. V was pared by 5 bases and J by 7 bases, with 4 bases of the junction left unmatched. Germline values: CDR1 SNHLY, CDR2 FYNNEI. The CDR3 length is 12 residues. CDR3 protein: CASSRQGPGYTF. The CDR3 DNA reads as TGTGCCAGCAGTCGACAGGGCCCTGGCTACACCTTC.

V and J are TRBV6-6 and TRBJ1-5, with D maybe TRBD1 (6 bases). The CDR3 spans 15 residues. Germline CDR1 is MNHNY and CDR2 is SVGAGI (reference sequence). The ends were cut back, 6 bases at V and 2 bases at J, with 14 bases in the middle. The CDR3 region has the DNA TGTGCCAGCAGGGAACAGGGTTTCGGCAATCAGCCCCAGCATTTT. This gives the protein CASREQGFGNQPQHF.

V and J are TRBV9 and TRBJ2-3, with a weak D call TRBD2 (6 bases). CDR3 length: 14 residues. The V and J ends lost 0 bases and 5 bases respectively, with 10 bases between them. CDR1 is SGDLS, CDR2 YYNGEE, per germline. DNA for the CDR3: TGTGCCAGCAGCGTAGGAATCGGGGGAGATACGCAGTATTTT. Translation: CASSVGIGGDTQYF.

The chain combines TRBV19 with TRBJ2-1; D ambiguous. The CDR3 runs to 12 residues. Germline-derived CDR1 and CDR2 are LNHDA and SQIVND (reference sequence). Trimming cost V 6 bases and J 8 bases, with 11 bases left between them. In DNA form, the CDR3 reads TGTGCCAGTAGCCAATTCCCCCATGAGCAGTTCTTC. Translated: CASSQFPHEQFF.

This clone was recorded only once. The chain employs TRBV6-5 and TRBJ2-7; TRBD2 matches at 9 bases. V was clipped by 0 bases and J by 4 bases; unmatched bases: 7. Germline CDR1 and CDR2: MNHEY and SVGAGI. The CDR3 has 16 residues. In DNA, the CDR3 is TGTGCCAGCAGTTACTCGGGCGGGAGGGCCGAATACGAGCAGTACTTC. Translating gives CASSYSGGRAEYEQYF.

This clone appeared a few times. The CDR3 region is CASSGQGSTDTQYF. CDR3 bases: TGTGCCAGCAGCGGACAGGGAAGCACAGATACGCAGTATTTT. The genes are TRBV7-6 and TRBJ2-3; 8 bases map to TRBD1. The germline V gene has CDR1 SGHVS and CDR2 FNYEAQ. The CDR3 length is 14 residues. V was clipped by 5 bases and J by 0 bases; unmatched bases: 1.

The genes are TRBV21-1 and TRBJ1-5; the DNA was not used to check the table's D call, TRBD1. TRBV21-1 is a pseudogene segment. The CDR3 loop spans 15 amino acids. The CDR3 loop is CASSKKDRYNQPQHF. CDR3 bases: TGTGCCAGCAGCAAAAAGGACAGATACAATCAGCCCCAGCATTTT.

The DNA of the CDR3 is TGTGCCTGGAGTGATCAGGGGTCTTTCTCTGGAAACACCATATATTTT. Translated, it gives CAWSDQGSFSGNTIYF. V usage is TRBV30 and J usage is TRBJ1-3; D might be TRBD1 (6 bases). CDR3 length: 16 residues. Between the trimmed V and J ends, which lost 1 base and 0 bases, there was a span of 13 bases. Germline V gene sequence: CDR1 GTSNPN, CDR2 SVGIG (reference sequence).

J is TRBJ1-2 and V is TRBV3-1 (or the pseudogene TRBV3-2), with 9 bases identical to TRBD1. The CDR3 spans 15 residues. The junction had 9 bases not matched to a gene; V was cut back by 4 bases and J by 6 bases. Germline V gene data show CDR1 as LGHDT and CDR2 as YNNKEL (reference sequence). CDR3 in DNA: TGTGCCAGCAGCCTACCGGGGACAGGGAACCATGGCTACACCTTC. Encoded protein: CASSLPGTGNHGYTF.

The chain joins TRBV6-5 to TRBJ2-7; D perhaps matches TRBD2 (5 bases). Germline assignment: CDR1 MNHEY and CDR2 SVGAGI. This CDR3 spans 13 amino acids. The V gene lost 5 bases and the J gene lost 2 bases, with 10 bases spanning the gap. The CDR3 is CASSREQAYEQYF. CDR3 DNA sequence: TGTGCCAGCAGTAGGGAGCAAGCCTACGAGCAGTACTTC.

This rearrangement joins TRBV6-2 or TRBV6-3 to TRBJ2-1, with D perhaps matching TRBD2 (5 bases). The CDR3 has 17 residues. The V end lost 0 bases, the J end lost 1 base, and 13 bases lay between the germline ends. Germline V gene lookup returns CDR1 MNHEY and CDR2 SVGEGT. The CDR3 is CASSYSPVALSYNEQFF. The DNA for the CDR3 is TGTGCCAGCAGTTACTCCCCCGTAGCGCTTTCCTACAATGAGCAGTTCTTC.

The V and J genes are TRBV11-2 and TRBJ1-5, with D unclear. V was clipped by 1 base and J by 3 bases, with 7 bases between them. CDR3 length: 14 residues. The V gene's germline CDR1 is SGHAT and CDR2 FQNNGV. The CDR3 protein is CASSLGQNNQPQHF. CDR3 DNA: TGTGCCAGCAGCTTAGGGCAGAACAATCAGCCCCAGCATTTT.

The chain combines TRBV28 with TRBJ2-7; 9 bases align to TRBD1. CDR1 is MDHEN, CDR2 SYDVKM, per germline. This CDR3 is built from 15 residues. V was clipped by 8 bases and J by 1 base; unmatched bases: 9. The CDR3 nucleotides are TGTGCCAGCCTTTCCCCGGGACAGGGATCCTACGAGCAGTACTTC. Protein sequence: CASLSPGQGSYEQYF.

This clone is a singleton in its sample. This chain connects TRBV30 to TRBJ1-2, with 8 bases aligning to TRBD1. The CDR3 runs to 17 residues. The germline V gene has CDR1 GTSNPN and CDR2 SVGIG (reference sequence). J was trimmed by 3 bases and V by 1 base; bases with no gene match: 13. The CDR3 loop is CAWSDPRGRGPDYGYTF. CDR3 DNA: TGTGCCTGGAGTGATCCCCGAGGCAGGGGGCCAGACTATGGCTACACCTTC.

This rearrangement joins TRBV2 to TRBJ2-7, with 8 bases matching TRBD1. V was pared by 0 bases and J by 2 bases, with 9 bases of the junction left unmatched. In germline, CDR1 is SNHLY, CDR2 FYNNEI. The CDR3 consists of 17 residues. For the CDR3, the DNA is TGTGCCAGCAGTGAAGCTATAGGACAGGGTCTTACCTACGAGCAGTACTTC. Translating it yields CASSEAIGQGLTYEQYF.

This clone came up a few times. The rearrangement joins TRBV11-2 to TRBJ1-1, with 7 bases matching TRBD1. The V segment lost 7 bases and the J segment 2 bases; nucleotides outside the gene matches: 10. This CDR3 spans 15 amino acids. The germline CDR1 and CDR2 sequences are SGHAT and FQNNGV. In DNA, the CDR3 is TGTGCCAGCACCCCTGGAGGGACAGTAAACACTGAAGCTTTCTTT. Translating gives CASTPGGTVNTEAFF.

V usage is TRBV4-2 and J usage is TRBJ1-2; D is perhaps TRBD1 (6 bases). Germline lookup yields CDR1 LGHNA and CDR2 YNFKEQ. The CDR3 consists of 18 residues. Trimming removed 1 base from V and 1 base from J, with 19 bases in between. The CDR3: CASSQVGGAGVGNYGYTF. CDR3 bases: TGTGCCAGCAGCCAAGTCGGGGGGGCAGGGGTGGGTAACTATGGCTACACCTTC.